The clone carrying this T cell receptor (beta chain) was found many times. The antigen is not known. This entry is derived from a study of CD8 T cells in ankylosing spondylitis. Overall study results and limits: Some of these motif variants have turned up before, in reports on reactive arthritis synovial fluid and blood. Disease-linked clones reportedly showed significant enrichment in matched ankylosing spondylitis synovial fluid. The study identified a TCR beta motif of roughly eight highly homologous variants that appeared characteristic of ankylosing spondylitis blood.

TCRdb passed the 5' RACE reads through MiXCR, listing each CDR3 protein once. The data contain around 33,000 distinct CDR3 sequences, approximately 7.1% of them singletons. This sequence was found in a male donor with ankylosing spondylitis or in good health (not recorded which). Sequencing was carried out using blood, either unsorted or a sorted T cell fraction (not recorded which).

The CDR3 DNA is TGTGCCAGCAGTCCCGCTAGGGATGAGCAGTTCTTC. It yields the protein CASSPARDEQFF. The chain joins TRBV12-3 or TRBV12-4 to TRBJ2-1; no clear D. There are 12 residues in the CDR3. The V and J ends lost 5 bases and 8 bases respectively, with 10 bases between them.